The sequence of this T cell receptor (beta chain) was determined in a study of post-analysis software for immune sequencing data. Overall study results and limits: Patients had higher frequencies than controls of about five TRBV segments, including TRBV5-6, TRBV5-1 and TRBV20-1.

Every TCR beta cDNA library bore unique molecular identifiers. Once roughly 1 to 11 million T cells were used, about 510,000 cDNA molecules resulted. One entry per CDR3 protein results from TCRdb running MiXCR on the PCR reads. The sample lists about 800,000 distinct CDR3 sequences; roughly 27% were seen once. Turning to this clonotype: Its specificity is not known.

The germline gives CDR1 MDHEN, CDR2 SYDVKM. CDR3 length: 15 residues. Trimming took off 6 bases at V and 2 bases at J, with 15 bases between the two ends. This clonotype was obtained from a girl aged 10-17 years with multiple sclerosis. The chain is built from TRBV28 and TRBJ2-3; D call uncertain. Sample: blood. The CDR3 sequence is CASSIDSISTDTQYF. CDR3 in DNA: TGTGCCAGCAGCATCGACTCCATCTCCACAGATACGCAGTATTTT.